Presented here are 24 T cell receptor beta chains from one specimen sequenced in a study of liver allograft versus peripheral blood T cells. The wider study: In transplanted livers, T cell receptor repertoires were compared with those found in the recipients' peripheral blood.

TCRdb reanalysed the reads using MiXCR and keeps one entry per CDR3 protein. The sample consists of around 16,000 distinct CDR3 sequences, more than 20% of them appearing once. The receptors shown here come from a human patient who had a liver transplant. Some of these T cells may belong to the graft donor.

Only a few counts were recorded for this clonotype. The chain uses TRBV7-2 and TRBJ2-1, with D hard to call. CDR3 length: 11 amino acids. From germline, CDR1 is SGHTA and CDR2 FQGNSA. Trimming shortened V by 5 bases and J by 7 bases, and 6 bases separated the two germline ends. CDR3 nucleotides: TGTGCCAGCAGCCCCGCGAATGAGCAGTTCTTC. Translation gives CASSPANEQFF.

This clonotype turned up a few times. The chain couples TRBV28 to TRBJ2-2; 11 bases match TRBD1. This CDR3 contains 15 residues. Germline-derived CDR1 and CDR2 are MDHEN and SYDVKM. The V gene end was trimmed by 6 bases and the J gene end by 7 bases; junction bases not matched to a gene: 7. The CDR3, as DNA: TGTGCCAGCAGGCAGGACAGGGGGCTCAGCGGGGAGCTGTTTTTT. Translating gives CASRQDRGLSGELFF.

There are many counts of this clonotype. The J gene is TRBJ2-7, the V gene TRBV7-2; D tentatively fits TRBD1 or TRBD2 (5 bases each). The CDR3 runs 13 residues. The V gene's germline CDR1 is SGHTA and CDR2 FQGNSA. V lost 5 bases and J lost 3, with 11 bases in between. The CDR3 loop reads CASSPGRVYEQYF. The CDR3 DNA reads TGTGCCAGCAGCCCGGGGCGGGTCTACGAGCAGTACTTC.

This clonotype has ten or more counts. The rearrangement links TRBV6-6 to TRBJ1-4, with 10 positions matching TRBD1. This CDR3 contains 19 residues. J lost 8 bases, V lost 7 bases, and 22 bases had no gene match. Germline CDR1 and CDR2: MNHNY and SVGAGI (reference sequence). The CDR3 protein is CASTPGTRTGGGFGEKLFF. In DNA, the CDR3 is TGTGCCAGCACTCCCGGAACAAGGACAGGGGGTGGGTTCGGCGAAAAACTGTTTTTT.

This clonotype occurred a few times. J is TRBJ2-1 and V is TRBV5-4; 7 bases fit TRBD2. The CDR3 contains 15 residues. Trimming took 9 bases from V and 1 from J; bases not matched to a gene: 10. Looked up from germline, CDR1 is SGHNT and CDR2 is YYREEE (reference sequence). CDR3 sequence: CATINGGGSYNEQFF. In nucleotides, the CDR3 is TGTGCCACAATAAACGGGGGAGGGTCCTACAATGAGCAGTTCTTC. Complete variable domain (other parts from reference TRBV5-4 and TRBJ2-1): ETGVTQSPTHLIKTRGQQVTLRCSSQSGHNTVSWYQQALGQGPQFIFQYYREEENGRGNFPPRFSGLQFPNYSSELNVNALELDDSALYLCATINGGGSYNEQFFGPGTRLTVL.

In this sample, this clonotype is medium-sized. The genes are TRBV18 and TRBJ2-1, with TRBD1 matching over 11 bases. Per the germline V gene, CDR1 is KGHSH and CDR2 is LQKENI. Trimming cost V 6 bases and J 8 bases; bases outside gene matches: 9. The CDR3 is 15 amino acids. CDR3 in amino acids: CASSTRGQGVYEQFF. In nucleotides, the CDR3 is TGTGCCAGCTCCACCAGGGGACAGGGGGTTTATGAGCAGTTCTTC.

This clonotype was observed many times. V gene TRBV18 combines with J gene TRBJ1-4; no clear D. CDR1 and CDR2 (germline): KGHSH, LQKENI. V was clipped by 1 base and J by 4 bases, with 1 base between them. The CDR3 loop spans 12 amino acids. CDR3 residues: CASSPRNEKLFF. As DNA, the CDR3 is TGTGCCAGCTCACCACGTAATGAAAAACTGTTTTTT. Using reference TRBV18 and TRBJ1-4 for the parts outside the CDR3, the full variable domain is NAGVMQNPRHLVRRRGQEARLRCSPMKGHSHVYWYRQLPEEGLKFMVYLQKENIIDESGMPKERFSAEFPKEGPSILRIQQVVRGDSAAYFCASSPRNEKLFFGSGTQLSVL.

This clonotype was detected ten times or more. The J gene is TRBJ1-4, the V gene TRBV5-6; 9 bases align to TRBD1. CDR3 length: 14 residues. V shed 3 bases and J 8 bases; nucleotides not matched to a gene: 5. Germline CDR1 SGHDT, CDR2 YYEEEE. The CDR3 nucleotides read TGTGCCAGCAGCTACGGACAGGGGTGGGAAAAACTGTTTTTT. Its translation is CASSYGQGWEKLFF.

Many counts were recorded for this clonotype. The V gene is TRBV30, the J gene TRBJ2-3; 10 nucleotides agree with TRBD2. The germline V gene has CDR1 GTSNPN and CDR2 SVGIG (reference sequence). CDR3 size: 15 residues. The V and J ends lost 0 bases and 2 bases, in that order; junction bases with no gene match: 2. The CDR3 region has the DNA TGTGCCTGGAGTGTGGGGACTAGCGACACAGATACGCAGTATTTT. This sequence encodes CAWSVGTSDTDTQYF.

This clonotype is a singleton in its sample. Possible read error: a much larger clone is one base away. The gene calls are TRBV5-4 and TRBJ1-1; possibly TRBD1 for D (5 bases). This CDR3 region has 15 residues. The germline V and J ends were trimmed by 6 bases and 0 bases, with 15 bases remaining between them. Germline V gene data show CDR1 as SGHNT and CDR2 as YYREEE (reference sequence). CDR3 bases: TGTGCCAGCAACCCCGAATCGACAGTGAACACTGAAGCTTTCTTT. Translated: CASNPESTVNTEAFF.

This clonotype was counted many times. The rearrangement links TRBV19 to TRBJ1-6; D may be TRBD1 (5 bases). There are 13 residues in the CDR3. V was pared by 11 bases and J by 9 bases, with 17 bases between. Germline V CDR1 and CDR2: LNHDA, SQIVND (reference sequence). The DNA for the CDR3 is TGTGCCGCCGGCCTGGGGGAGAGTTCACCCCTCCACTTT. This encodes CAAGLGESSPLHF.

This clonotype was counted a single time. The chain links TRBV6-5 to TRBJ1-3, with D maybe TRBD1 (5 bases). CDR3 length equals 16 residues. Looked up from germline, CDR1 is MNHEY and CDR2 is SVGAGI. Trimming pared 2 bases from V and 0 bases from J, leaving 11 bases between. CDR3 amino acids: CASSYVGLISGNTIYF. The CDR3 nucleotides are TGTGCCAGCAGTTACGTGGGACTCATCTCTGGAAACACCATATATTTT.

This clonotype is medium-sized (0.01 to 0.1%). This chain joins TRBV18 and TRBJ2-1; 13 nucleotides line up with TRBD2. Trimming removed 3 bases from V and 2 bases from J; junction bases left unmatched: 1. The CDR3 totals 16 residues. Germline V CDR1 and CDR2: KGHSH, LQKENI. CDR3 DNA sequence: TGTGCCAGCTCACCCGGGACTAGCGGGGCCTACAATGAGCAGTTCTTC. Amino acid sequence: CASSPGTSGAYNEQFF.

The V gene is TRBV7-3, the J gene TRBJ2-7; 10 bases line up with TRBD2. The CDR3 totals 15 residues. The junction had 7 bases not matched to a gene; V was cut back by 5 bases and J by 3 bases. Germline V gene lookup returns CDR1 SGHTA and CDR2 FQGTGA. The CDR3 DNA is TGTGCCAGCAGCCCAAGCGGGGGGGCTTACTACGAGCAGTACTTC. Protein: CASSPSGGAYYEQYF.

In its sample, this clonotype ranks as medium-sized. V and J are TRBV18 and TRBJ2-1, with D possibly being TRBD1 (6 bases). The CDR3 is made up of 15 amino acids. V was clipped by 3 bases and J by 4 bases, with 13 bases between them. Germline assignment: CDR1 KGHSH and CDR2 LQKENI. CDR3: CASSPTTGLYNEQFF. In nucleotides, the CDR3 is TGTGCCAGCTCACCGACGACAGGACTTTACAATGAGCAGTTCTTC.

The table lists this clonotype with many counts. The DNA for the CDR3 is TGTGCCAGTAGTATAGGCTCGGGACTAGCGGGGGGTTTAGATACGCAGTATTTT. This sequence encodes CASSIGSGLAGGLDTQYF. The gene calls are TRBV19 and TRBJ2-3, with 15 bases lining up with TRBD2. The CDR3 extends over 18 amino acids. CDR1 is LNHDA and CDR2 is SQIVND in the germline V gene (reference sequence). V was clipped by 1 base and J by 5 bases; unmatched bases: 7.

The chain combines TRBV28 with TRBJ2-7, with D perhaps given as TRBD1 or TRBD2 (5 bases each). The CDR3 has 15 amino acids. The germline V gene has CDR1 MDHEN and CDR2 SYDVKM. V was pared by 9 bases and J by 4 bases, with 22 bases between. The CDR3 DNA sequence: TGTGCCAGTTCAGGACACGGGACGCGGAATTACGAGCAGTACTTC. It translates to CASSGHGTRNYEQYF.

The chain joins TRBV6-5 to TRBJ1-6, with 9 bases identical to TRBD1. The V and J ends lost 0 bases and 9 bases, in that order; junction bases with no gene match: 3. The germline gives CDR1 MNHEY, CDR2 SVGAGI. This CDR3 region has 15 residues. CDR3: CASSYSGQGSSPLHF. The CDR3, as DNA: TGTGCCAGCAGTTACTCGGGACAGGGAAGTTCACCCCTCCACTTT.

This chain links TRBV20-1 with TRBJ1-1; no clear D. The V gene's germline CDR1 is DFQATT and CDR2 SNEGSKA (reference sequence). CDR3 length equals 12 residues. V lost 3 bases and J 1 base, leaving 6 bases between the germline ends. The DNA of the CDR3 is TGCAGTGCTAGGGGCCCGAACACTGAAGCTTTCTTT. Amino acid sequence: CSARGPNTEAFF.

This clonotype has a count of ten or more. This chain uses TRBV6-1 with TRBJ1-2, with D tentatively TRBD1 (5 bases). V was pared by 3 bases and J by 5 bases, with 16 bases between. Germline values: CDR1 MNHNS, CDR2 SASEGT. The length of the CDR3 is 15 residues. CDR3 loop: CASSETPRVGYGYTF. The CDR3 DNA follows: TGTGCCAGCAGTGAGACCCCCAGGGTAGGGTATGGCTACACCTTC.

There are many counts of this clonotype. The CDR3 protein is CAISESSSESETQYF. In DNA, the CDR3 is TGTGCCATCAGTGAGTCGTCCTCCGAGTCAGAGACCCAGTACTTC. The chain has TRBV10-3 and TRBJ2-5, with no clear D. This CDR3 comprises 15 residues. The V gene lost 0 bases and the J gene lost 4 bases, with 12 bases spanning the gap. Germline assignment: CDR1 ENHRY and CDR2 SYGVKD.

Of note for this clonotype: This may come from a read error, since a much larger clone is one base off. The rearrangement joins TRBV7-2 to TRBJ2-5; D gene unclear. This CDR3 region has 13 residues. V shed 3 bases and J shed 2 bases, with 7 bases lying between them. Germline V gives CDR1 SGHTA, CDR2 FQGNSA. For the CDR3, the DNA is TGTGCCAGCAGCTTTTTCGGACAAGAGACCCAGTACTTC. It specifies CASSFFGQETQYF.

The CDR3 bases are TGTGCCAGCAGCCTGCCTCCGGGACAGGGACCGTCCGGGGCCAACGTCCTGACTTTC. Translated: CASSLPPGQGPSGANVLTF. The rearrangement uses TRBV7-9 and TRBJ2-6; 9 nucleotides agree with TRBD1. Germline V CDR1 and CDR2: SEHNR, FQNEAQ (reference sequence). There are 19 residues in the CDR3. Unmatched junction bases numbered 15, after V lost 5 bases and J lost 4 bases.

The chain joins TRBV7-2 to TRBJ2-1, with 7 bases lining up with TRBD2. The CDR3 is 14 residues long. V lost 5 bases, J lost 7 bases, and 8 bases stayed unmatched. CDR1 is SGHTA, CDR2 FQGNSA, per germline. In DNA, the CDR3 is TGTGCCAGCAGCGCCCCCGGGACTAATAATGAGCAGTTCTTC. Its translation is CASSAPGTNNEQFF. Full variable domain (rest looked up from reference TRBV7-2 and TRBJ2-1): GAGVSQSPSNKVTEKGKDVELRCDPISGHTALYWYRQSLGQGLEFLIYFQGNSAPDKSGLPSDRFSAERTGGSVSTLTIQRTQQEDSAVYLCASSAPGTNNEQFFGPGTRLTVL.